The rows below give T cell receptor beta chains drawn from one sample of a study of shared clonotypes between healthy human individuals. Generated by immunoSEQ multiplex PCR, the TCRdb table keeps only in-frame clones and is missing some. The sample holds about 2.4 million clones, more than 80% seen once. Sequencing was done on a sample of naive CD4+ T cells sorted from blood. These receptors originate from a man between 18 and 35 years old in good health. The CDR3 runs from the conserved cysteine through the conserved F or W. Rows may omit the clone size; those that give it use once, few, many or a size class.

. | TRBJ1-1 | TRBV5-1 | CASSFGDRVGTEAFF
. | TRBJ1-2 | TRBV19 | CASSVEGYGYTF
. | TRBJ1-3 | TRBV7-2 | CASSSRQGNTIYF
. | TRBJ1-1 | TRBV28 | CASSLSGGAYTEAFF
once | TRBJ2-1 | TRBV5-1 | CASSLVGPGNEQFF
. | TRBJ1-2 | TRBV7-2 | CASSFNRDSGGYTF
. | TRBJ2-3 | TRBV29-1 | CSVDGYTDTQYF
. | TRBJ2-7 | TRBV6-5 | CASSTDRGKDEQYF
. | TRBJ1-5 | TRBV7-9 | CASSLEGAGSNQPQHF
few | TRBJ2-2 | TRBV5-1 | CASSLGGVVAGELFF